What follows are 22 T cell receptor beta chains derived from one specimen sequenced in a study of T cell changes during pregnancy in multiple sclerosis. Method: immunoSEQ multiplex PCR; TCRdb's copy keeps in-frame clones and lacks some. Of tens of thousands of clones detected, more than 85% appear once; the ten largest clones hold roughly 0.5%. Sequencing used CD4+ T cells from peripheral blood mononuclear cells, obtained in the second trimester of pregnancy. The origin of the receptors is a female donor in good health, enrolled as a control in a pregnancy study.

The genes are TRBV30 and TRBJ1-1, with no clear D. Germline CDR1 is GTSNPN and CDR2 is SVGIG (reference sequence). V shed 0 bases and J shed 3 bases, with 11 bases lying between them. The CDR3 is 14 amino acids. The DNA for the CDR3 is TGTGCCTGGAGTGTACTAGGAGGTTACACTGAAGCTTTCTTT. Residues: CAWSVLGGYTEAFF.

This clone has just one count. One end of the junction fails to match germline, which may point to a read error. This rearrangement joins TRBV28 to TRBJ2-7; D gene uncertain. This CDR3 has 11 residues. The germline V gene has CDR1 MDHEN and CDR2 SYDVKM. The CDR3 nucleotides are TGTGCCAGCAGTTTAAATGAAGACTTCTGCTTC. This sequence encodes CASSLNEDFCF.

The chain links TRBV25-1 to TRBJ2-2, with D possibly being TRBD1 (5 bases). The CDR3 runs to 15 residues. Germline CDR1 reads MGHDK; CDR2 reads SYGVNS. Trimming took 3 bases from V and 6 from J, leaving 14 bases between them. The CDR3 DNA follows: TGTGCCAGCAGTGATTACAGGATCGGCGCCGGGGAGCTGTTTTTT. This sequence encodes CASSDYRIGAGELFF.

The rearrangement joins TRBV7-2 to TRBJ2-3; TRBD2 might be the D (5 bases). Per the germline V gene, CDR1 is SGHTA and CDR2 is FQGNSA. Between the trimmed V and J ends, which lost 1 base and 6 bases, there was a span of 11 bases. The CDR3 extends over 14 amino acids. The CDR3 here is CASSLELVADTQYF. CDR3 bases: TGTGCCAGCAGCTTAGAACTAGTGGCGGATACGCAGTATTTT.

The chain joins TRBV5-1 to TRBJ2-5; 7 positions agree with TRBD1. CDR3 length equals 13 residues. V lost 2 bases to trimming and J lost 5 bases; unmatched junction nucleotides: 3. CDR1 SGHRS and CDR2 YFSETQ come from the germline V gene. CDR3 sequence reads: CASSFRGLETQYF. CDR3 sequence (DNA): TGCGCCAGCAGCTTTAGGGGGCTGGAGACCCAGTACTTC.

The sample holds a few counts of this clone. The chain joins TRBV7-3 to TRBJ2-3; D remains unclear. The germline V and J ends were trimmed by 1 base and 0 bases, with 8 bases remaining between them. Germline assignment: CDR1 SGHTA and CDR2 FQGTGA. CDR3 length: 15 residues. Here the CDR3 reads CASSLMGPSTDTQYF. DNA for the CDR3: TGTGCCAGCAGCTTAATGGGCCCTAGCACAGATACGCAGTATTTT.

This chain links TRBV5-1 with TRBJ2-1, with D uncertain. This CDR3 comprises 16 residues. The germline CDR1 and CDR2 sequences are SGHRS and YFSETQ. The V end was cut by 0 bases, the J end by 5 bases, with 15 bases between. The DNA of the CDR3 is TGCGCCAGCAGCTTGGGAGCGTACGGCCCTCACAATGAGCAGTTCTTC. Encoded protein: CASSLGAYGPHNEQFF.

The chain joins TRBV4-1 to TRBJ2-7, with TRBD2 matching 10 bases. Germline CDR1 MGHRA, CDR2 YSYEKL. V was clipped by 1 base and J by 6 bases; unmatched bases: 6. The CDR3 contains 15 residues. The CDR3: CASSQVAGGSIEQYF. CDR3 coding DNA: TGCGCCAGCAGCCAAGTAGCGGGGGGAAGTATCGAGCAGTACTTC.

This chain connects TRBV1 to TRBJ2-7; the tabulated D call, TRBD2, remains unverified against the DNA. TRBV1 has pseudogene status. The CDR3 is made up of 17 amino acids. The CDR3 region has the DNA TGCACCAGCAGCCAACCATCGTGTGGCGAGCGGGGTTACGAGCAGTACTTC. Amino acid sequence: CTSSQPSCGERGYEQYF.

The chain joins TRBV7-9 to TRBJ2-1; D gene ambiguous. CDR1 and CDR2 (germline): SEHNR, FQNEAQ (reference sequence). The ends were cut back, 5 bases at V and 8 bases at J, with 7 bases in the middle. This CDR3 spans 11 amino acids. This CDR3 reads CASSQYYEQFF. CDR3 DNA sequence: TGTGCCAGCAGCCAATACTATGAGCAGTTCTTC.

The rearrangement joins TRBV11-2 to TRBJ2-7, with 10 bases that match TRBD2. Unmatched junction bases numbered 8, after V lost 6 bases and J lost 3 bases. CDR1 and CDR2 (germline): SGHAT, FQNNGV. There are 15 residues in the CDR3. The CDR3 DNA reads as TGTGCCAGCAGTCGCGTACCTAGCGGGAGCTACGAGCAGTACTTC. It translates to CASSRVPSGSYEQYF.

The rearrangement links TRBV11-2 to TRBJ2-2; TRBD1 might be the D (6 bases). CDR3 size: 16 residues. V lost 6 bases, J lost 0 bases, and 14 bases lay in between. Per germline, CDR1 SGHAT and CDR2 FQNNGV. The CDR3 sequence: CASSPHTGSNTGELFF. In DNA form, the CDR3 reads TGTGCCAGCAGTCCTCATACAGGGTCGAACACCGGGGAGCTGTTTTTT.

The genes are TRBV11-1 and TRBJ2-1, with TRBD2 matching over 12 bases. CDR3 size: 18 residues. Per the germline V gene, CDR1 is SGHAT and CDR2 is FQDESV (reference sequence). V lost 4 bases and J lost 4; bases outside the gene matches: 11. The DNA for the CDR3 is TGTGCCAGCAGCTCCTCAGGACTAGCGGGATATCGGTACAATGAGCAGTTCTTC. This translates into CASSSSGLAGYRYNEQFF.

This clone was seen once. J is TRBJ1-1 and V is TRBV6-5; no firm D call. The germline CDR1 and CDR2 sequences are MNHEY and SVGAGI. This CDR3 has 15 residues. Trimming shortened V by 8 bases and J by 5 bases, and 21 bases separated the two germline ends. The CDR3 sequence is CASGPGPGAGTEAFF. CDR3 in DNA: TGTGCCAGCGGCCCGGGCCCGGGCGCGGGAACTGAAGCTTTCTTT.

A single count supports this clone. The chain joins TRBV2 to TRBJ1-2; TRBD1 is a possible D gene (6 bases). V lost 0 bases, J lost 7 bases, and 15 bases lay in between. Germline V gene sequence: CDR1 SNHLY, CDR2 FYNNEI. There are 15 residues in the CDR3. Here the CDR3 reads CASSEASRGTAGYTF. The DNA of the CDR3 is TGTGCCAGCAGTGAAGCGTCAAGGGGGACGGCTGGCTACACCTTC.

V is TRBV5-1 and J is TRBJ2-7; no clear D gene. Trimming pared 1 base from V and 2 bases from J, leaving 4 bases between. Germline assignment: CDR1 SGHRS and CDR2 YFSETQ. The CDR3 is made up of 12 amino acids. The DNA for the CDR3 is TGCGCCAGCAGCTTGTCTCCCTACGAGCAGTACTTC. Amino acids: CASSLSPYEQYF.

This clone was seen just once. The chain employs TRBV28 and TRBJ2-7, with D perhaps matching TRBD2 (6 bases). Germline CDR1 MDHEN, CDR2 SYDVKM. The ends were cut back, 3 bases at V and 5 bases at J, with 23 bases in the middle. The length of the CDR3 is 17 residues. The CDR3 protein is CASSFPLGGVKAHEQYF. The CDR3 DNA sequence: TGTGCCAGCAGTTTCCCCCTGGGGGGAGTCAAGGCCCACGAGCAGTACTTC.

The rearrangement joins TRBV5-5 to TRBJ1-1, with 8 positions matching TRBD1. Losses at the gene ends were 1 base for V and 7 bases for J; bases not matched to a gene: 15. CDR1 is SGHKS, CDR2 YYEKEE, per germline (reference sequence). The CDR3 is 17 amino acids. CDR3 DNA sequence: TGTGCCAGCAGCTTGAGTCTCAGGGGGCGGGGGAACGGTGAAGCTTTCTTT. This translates into CASSLSLRGRGNGEAFF.

The chain is built from TRBV30 and TRBJ1-6; D ambiguous. Germline V CDR1 and CDR2: GTSNPN, SVGIG (reference sequence). V was pared by 0 bases and J by 9 bases, with 6 bases between. This CDR3 region has 12 residues. The CDR3 coding sequence is TGTGCCTGGAGTGTCCCGTTTTCACCCCTCCACTTT. Translated: CAWSVPFSPLHF.

This clone occurred once. This chain uses TRBV5-5 with TRBJ1-2; TRBD1 matches at 8 bases. Germline V CDR1 and CDR2: SGHKS, YYEKEE (reference sequence). This CDR3 is built from 15 residues. Losses at the gene ends were 4 bases for V and 8 bases for J; bases not matched to a gene: 13. The CDR3 DNA sequence: TGTGCCAGCAGCCAGGCACAGGGGGTTGTAGAGGGCTACACCTTC. This sequence encodes CASSQAQGVVEGYTF.

The V gene is TRBV6-1, the J gene TRBJ2-1; D call uncertain. The CDR3 has 13 residues. In germline, CDR1 is MNHNS, CDR2 SASEGT. V was cut by 6 bases and J by 4 bases, with 10 bases left in between. CDR3 nucleotides: TGTGCCAGCAGGAACCCACAATACAATGAGCAGTTCTTC. Protein product: CASRNPQYNEQFF.

V gene TRBV27 combines with J gene TRBJ2-3; weak D call: TRBD1 (8 bases). Trimming cost V 3 bases and J 1 base, with 17 bases left between them. Germline loops: CDR1 MNHEY, CDR2 SMNVEV (reference sequence). The CDR3 spans 17 residues. CDR3 in amino acids: CASSFLGGGQGTDTQYF. The CDR3 DNA is TGTGCCAGCAGTTTCCTGGGGGGGGGACAGGGCACAGATACGCAGTATTTT.